Listed below are T cell receptor beta chains from one sample, sequenced in a study of blood T cell repertoires in COVID-19. Sequenced by immunoSEQ multiplex PCR; TCRdb stores in-frame clones only, minus some. The data show over 130,000 clones, roughly 84% seen once. Input material: peripheral blood. These receptors all come from a man in his thirties or forties with COVID-19, enrolled during active disease. Each CDR3 is given with its conserved first and last residue. The D gene is left open where the match is weak. Rows give clone size only sometimes, using once, few, many, or a class for an expanded clone.

clone size | J gene | D gene | V gene | CDR3 DNA | CDR3 protein
- | TRBJ1-2 | - | TRBV2 | TGTGCCAGCAGTGAAGCCCGCAGTGGCGGCTACACCTTC | CASSEARSGGYTF
- | TRBJ2-7 | TRBD1 | TRBV15 | TGTGCCACCAGCAGGACTCGACCGGGACAGGGTCCCTACGAGCAGTACTTC | CATSRTRPGQGPYEQYF
- | TRBJ2-2 | TRBD1 | TRBV3-1/TRBV3-2 | TGTGCCAGCAGCCTCGGACAGGGTGGTACCGGGGAGCTGTTTTTT | CASSLGQGGTGELFF
- | TRBJ2-1 | TRBD2 | TRBV7-8 | TGTGCCAGCAGCCTCAGGGGACTAGGGCAGTTCTTC | CASSLRGLGQFF
- | TRBJ1-2 | - | TRBV28 | TGTGCCAGCAGTTTAAACCGAGTAGGAGCATCCGGCTATGGCTACACCTTC | CASSLNRVGASGYGYTF
- | TRBJ2-1 | TRBD1 | TRBV11-2 | TGTGCCAGCAGTTTTCCCGGGACAGGGAGAAATGAGCAGTTCTTC | CASSFPGTGRNEQFF
- | TRBJ1-1 | - | TRBV2 | TGTGCCAGCAAAGGGGATATTCCTGAAGCTTTCTTT | CASKGDIPEAFF
few | TRBJ2-5 | TRBD2 | TRBV7-9 | TGTGCCAGCAGCCAAACCCGGGGAGGGCGGCGAGAGACCCAGTACTTC | CASSQTRGGRRETQYF
- | TRBJ2-7 | TRBD2 | TRBV5-4 | TGTGCCAGCAGCCCCCTTTTGGGGGCGGGAGGGCCGAGGGAGCAGTACTTC | CASSPLLGAGGPREQYF
- | TRBJ2-1 | TRBD2 | TRBV7-3 | TGTGCCAGCAGCTTAATGACTAGCGGGAACAATGAGCAGTTCTTC | CASSLMTSGNNEQFF
- | TRBJ1-1 | - | TRBV21-1 | TGTGCCAGCACCGCGACAGAGCAGAACACTGAAGCTTTCTTT | CASTATEQNTEAFF
- | TRBJ2-5 | - | TRBV3-1/TRBV3-2 | TGTGCCAGCAGCCAATATGCAGTCCAAGAGACCCAGTACTTC | CASSQYAVQETQYF
- | TRBJ2-7 | TRBD2 | TRBV11-2 | TGTGCCAGCAGCTCCCCCCTAGCGGGCATATACGAGCAGTACTTC | CASSSPLAGIYEQYF
few | TRBJ1-2 | TRBD1 | TRBV27 | TGTGCCAGCAGTCAGGACAGGGTCAACTATGGCTACACCTTC | CASSQDRVNYGYTF
- | TRBJ1-1 | - | TRBV9 | TGTGCCAGCAGCGTACATTTGAACACTGAAGCTTTCTTT | CASSVHLNTEAFF
- | TRBJ2-2 | TRBD1 | TRBV11-2 | TGTGCCAGCAGCTGGGACAGGCATACCGGGGAGCTGTTTTTT | CASSWDRHTGELFF
few | TRBJ1-1 | - | TRBV30 | TGTGCCTGGTATAGGTCAGGGCGGCCGGACACTGAAGCTTTCTTT | CAWYRSGRPDTEAFF
- | TRBJ2-7 | - | TRBV27 | TGTGCCAGCAGTTCCTACCTCCGGCAGTACTTC | CASSSYLRQYF
- | TRBJ2-7 | - | TRBV27 | TGTGCCAGCAGTCCCTTCTTCGTTAGCTTTGCGCAGAGCTCCTACGAGCAGTACTTC | CASSPFFVSFAQSSYEQYF
- | TRBJ2-2 | TRBD1 | TRBV18 | TGTGCCAGCTCTCCCACACAGGGGGCATACACCGGGGAGCTGTTTTTT | CASSPTQGAYTGELFF
once | TRBJ2-7 | TRBD1 | TRBV27 | TGTGCCAGCAGTTTCGGACAGGAGACCACCTACGAGCAGTACTTC | CASSFGQETTYEQYF
- | TRBJ1-5 | TRBD1 | TRBV4-1 | TGCGCCAGCAGCCAAGAGAAGGGGGCATTACAGCCCCAGCATTTT | CASSQEKGALQPQHF
- | TRBJ2-7 | TRBD2 | TRBV19 | TGTGCCACGTCCCGGACTAGCGGGAGGGCTGGGTTCTACGAGCAGTACTTC | CATSRTSGRAGFYEQYF
few | TRBJ1-1 | - | TRBV6-5 | TGTGCCAGCACTGGAGACACTGAAGCTTTCTTT | CASTGDTEAFF
- | TRBJ1-2 | TRBD1 | TRBV10-3 | TGTGCCACAAGACAGGGAGACCACTATGGCTACACCTTC | CATRQGDHYGYTF
- | TRBJ1-5 | - | TRBV19 | TGTGCCAGTAGTACAACGGTGCATAGCAATCAGCCCCAGCATTTT | CASSTTVHSNQPQHF
- | TRBJ1-5 | TRBD1 | TRBV12-3/TRBV12-4 | TGTGCCAGCAGTCCGGACAGGGCCCGGGCCCAGCATTTT | CASSPDRARAQHF
once | TRBJ2-1 | TRBD2 | TRBV6-2/TRBV6-3 | TGTGCCAGCAGTAACCGACGGACTAGCGGTAACAATGAGCAGTTCTTC | CASSNRRTSGNNEQFF
- | TRBJ1-2 | - | TRBV2 | TGTGCCAGCACGAGGTTGCAAACTCCTGGCTACACCTTC | CASTRLQTPGYTF
once | TRBJ1-2 | TRBD1 | TRBV28 | TGTGCCAGCAGGTTAGGGGGCGCGTCTAGTGGCTACACCTTC | CASRLGGASSGYTF
once | TRBJ2-3 | - | TRBV7-9 | TGTGCCAGCAGCTTTCGGGGGAGCACAGATACGCAGTATTTT | CASSFRGSTDTQYF
- | TRBJ2-7 | - | TRBV6-2/TRBV6-3 | TGTGCCAGCAGTTGGAGGCGGGGGCCTTACGAGCAGTACTTC | CASSWRRGPYEQYF
few | TRBJ1-5 | - | TRBV18 | TGTGCCAGCTCCTGGGACAACAATCAGCCCCAGCATTTT | CASSWDNNQPQHF
- | TRBJ2-1 | - | TRBV28 | TGTGCCAGCAGTTTCGAACTCGCATACAATGAGCAGTTCTTC | CASSFELAYNEQFF
- | TRBJ2-3 | - | TRBV2 | TGTGCCAGCAAGGGCGGGACGTTCAGCACAGATACGCAGTATTTT | CASKGGTFSTDTQYF
- | TRBJ2-7 | - | TRBV5-1 | TGCGCCAGCAGCTTGGCGCTCAGCTCCTACGAGCAGTACTTC | CASSLALSSYEQYF
- | TRBJ2-4 | - | TRBV5-1 | TGCGCCAGCAGCGACCCCCAGGGGGGAAACATTCAGTACTTC | CASSDPQGGNIQYF
- | TRBJ1-5 | - | TRBV30 | TGTGCCTGGAGTATCAGGGTGAATCAGCCCCAGCATTTT | CAWSIRVNQPQHF
- | TRBJ1-3 | TRBD1 | TRBV7-6 | TGTGCCAGCAGCTCGGGACAGGGGTCTGGAAACACCATATATTTT | CASSSGQGSGNTIYF
- | TRBJ2-7 | TRBD2 | TRBV7-6 | TGTGCCAGCAGCTCCGGACTAGCGGGAGGGGGGTTCGAGCAGTACTTC | CASSSGLAGGGFEQYF
- | TRBJ2-7 | - | TRBV7-2 | TGTGCCAGCACCGGGGACACCTACGAGCAGTACTTC | CASTGDTYEQYF
- | TRBJ2-5 | TRBD1 | TRBV27 | TGTGCCAGCAGTTCCTCGACAGGGGGCAAAAAGACCCAGTACTTC | CASSSSTGGKKTQYF
- | TRBJ1-1 | - | TRBV6-5 | TGTGCCAGCAGTTCCCCAGGGTACGCTTTCTTT | CASSSPGYAFF
- | TRBJ2-2 | - | TRBV24-1 | TGTGCCACCGACGCAGGGTACACCGGGGAGCTGTTTTTT | CATDAGYTGELFF
- | TRBJ2-5 | TRBD1 | TRBV28 | TGTGCCAGCAGGGTGGGACAGGGGGCATGGGAGACCCAGTACTTC | CASRVGQGAWETQYF